This T cell receptor (beta chain) was captured in a study of early T cells in non-severe SARS-CoV-2 infection. Study summary: Chains from this unsorted whole-blood bulk RNA could not be paired.

Individual cDNA molecules were tagged with unique molecular identifiers, the study reported. Each CDR3 protein is one row after TCRdb ran MiXCR on the 5' RACE reads. The table lists 86,000 or so distinct CDR3 sequences, roughly 6% of them singletons, with roughly 7.8% in the top ten. The CDR3 extends over 18 amino acids. With V trimmed by 0 bases and J by 7 bases, 14 bases remained unmatched. CDR1 is LGHNA and CDR2 is YSLEER in the germline V gene. Ten or more counts support this clonotype. The sequencing input was whole blood. The V and J genes are TRBV4-3 and TRBJ2-1; 8 positions agree with TRBD2. This TCR was recovered from an adult who was a healthcare worker with PCR-confirmed SARS-CoV-2 infection or an uninfected control (not recorded which). DNA of the CDR3: TGCGCCAGCAGCCAAGATTCGGTGAAAGCGGGAGTCATAAATGAGCAGTTCTTC. This gives the protein CASSQDSVKAGVINEQFF.